This T cell receptor (beta chain) was observed in a study of blood T cell repertoires in COVID-19. Study-wide context: Specimens from acute and convalescent COVID-19 originated in the United States, Italy and Spain. The cDNA or gDNA used as material had been derived from T cells, B-cell-depleted T cells, or PBMCs.

Trimming took off 6 bases at V and 5 bases at J, with 7 bases between the two ends. The CDR3 has 12 amino acids. Germline-derived CDR1 and CDR2 are MDHEN and SYDVKM. Source study methods: Amplification from reference gene primers served as the basis for estimated nucleated cell counts. The repertoire was sequenced with immunoSEQ multiplex PCR; TCRdb's copy has only in-frame clones and lacks some. V and J calls and clone size follow that table, whereas D and trimming were derived from the DNA. The table lists 150,000 to 200,000 clones, more than 75% of them singletons, with 15% to 20% in the top ten. Seattle participants joined during active infection and were tracked over time.

The chain joins TRBV28 to TRBJ1-4; D is unresolved. The sequence was obtained from a person between 65 and 79 years old with COVID-19, enrolled during active disease. Sequenced: peripheral blood. CDR3 nucleotide sequence: TGTGCCAGCAGGGCACAGAATGAAAAACTGTTTTTT. This translates into CASRAQNEKLFF.